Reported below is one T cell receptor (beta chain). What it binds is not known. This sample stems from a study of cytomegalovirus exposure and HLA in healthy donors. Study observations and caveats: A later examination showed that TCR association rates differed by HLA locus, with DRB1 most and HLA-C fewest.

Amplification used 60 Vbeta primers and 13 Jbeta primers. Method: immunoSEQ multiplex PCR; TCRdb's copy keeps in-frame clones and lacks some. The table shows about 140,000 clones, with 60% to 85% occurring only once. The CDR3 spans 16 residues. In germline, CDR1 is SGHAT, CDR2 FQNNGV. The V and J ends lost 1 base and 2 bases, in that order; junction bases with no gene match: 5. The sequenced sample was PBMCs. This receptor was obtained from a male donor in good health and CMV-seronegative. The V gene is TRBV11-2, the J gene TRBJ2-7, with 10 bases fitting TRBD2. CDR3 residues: CASSLVALAGAYEQYF. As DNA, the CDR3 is TGTGCCAGCAGCTTAGTAGCTCTAGCGGGGGCCTACGAGCAGTACTTC.